This T cell receptor beta chain was sequenced during a study of beta chain features in type 1 diabetes. The sequenced template was cDNA made from the entire isolated RNA. This table comes from immunoSEQ multiplex PCR, and its TCRdb copy is limited to in-frame clones, with some not included. The sample carries under 900,000 clones, 15% to 20% recorded once. Comments on this clone: Its antigen is not known.

Overall study findings and caveats: Sequencing used cDNA, and cells with high TCR expression could therefore be over-represented. The naive, central memory and Treg TCRB repertoires showed an apparent similarity that was greater among patients than among healthy donors.

Germline CDR1 reads SEHNR; CDR2 reads FQNEAQ (reference sequence). The CDR3 covers 11 residues. V shed 5 bases, J shed 11 bases, and the junction held 5 bases outside the gene matches. The clonotype comes from a woman aged 18 to 35 in good health. The gene calls are TRBV7-9 and TRBJ2-5, with 7 nucleotides matching TRBD1. The sample consisted of naive CD4+ T cells from blood. In DNA, the CDR3 is TGTGCCAGCAGCCCAGACAGGGCACAGTACTTC. Translated, it gives CASSPDRAQYF.